This T cell receptor (beta chain) was documented in a study of cytomegalovirus exposure and HLA in healthy donors. Points from the study as a whole: The classifier, whose performance was assessed in both the original and validation cohorts, reportedly diagnosed cytomegalovirus status with high specificity and sensitivity. The study flagged roughly 160 TCR beta chains as cytomegalovirus-associated. First-cohort TCR clusters tended to co-occur in the 95 to 150 validation repertoires, a later analysis found.

TCRdb's table, derived via immunoSEQ multiplex PCR, lists solely in-frame clones and lacks some. The table shows more than 85,000 clones, with about 95% occurring only once. V was shortened by 5 bases and J by 0 bases, with 11 bases between the two germline ends. Germline assignment: CDR1 LNHDA and CDR2 SQIVND (reference sequence). The CDR3 loop spans 15 amino acids. Points on this clone: Its antigen is not identified.

This sequence joins TRBV19 and TRBJ1-5; no reliable D call. The sample comprised PBMCs. This TCR came from a woman between 18 and 29 years old in good health and CMV-seronegative. The chain's CDR3 is CASSVGSYSNQPQHF. The CDR3 coding sequence is TGTGCCAGTAGTGTCGGGTCGTATAGCAATCAGCCCCAGCATTTT.